This T cell receptor beta chain was sequenced for a study of CDR3 diversity in severe acne. Via MiXCR, TCRdb re-called the PCR reads, giving one row per CDR3 protein. The sample records roughly 100,000 distinct CDR3 sequences, under 60% being singletons. Trimming cost V 0 bases and J 2 bases; bases outside gene matches: 9. Germline CDR1 SQVTM, CDR2 ANQGSEA. This CDR3 comprises 18 residues. Sample: blood. The gene calls are TRBV29-1 and TRBJ2-6, with 8 nucleotides matching TRBD2. This receptor was taken from a male donor with acne. The CDR3 protein is CSVEDLPGGRPGANVLTF. CDR3 sequence (DNA): TGCAGCGTTGAAGATCTCCCGGGGGGGAGGCCTGGGGCCAACGTCCTGACTTTC.